Listed below are T cell receptor beta chains from one sample, sequenced in a study of CD8 T cells in Susac syndrome. TCRdb reanalysed the immunoSEQ multiplex PCR reads using MiXCR and keeps one entry per CDR3 protein. The sample lists around 150,000 distinct CDR3 sequences; roughly 95% were seen once. The sample was CD4+ T cells from PBMCs. The source of these receptors is a human donor with multiple sclerosis. Each CDR3 is given with its conserved first and last residue. The D gene is left open where the match is weak. The listing skips clone size in some rows; elsewhere it reads once, few, many or a size class.

V gene | D gene | clone size | CDR3 protein
TRBV20-1 | TRBD1 | - | CRAGQGGYTF
TRBV3-1 | - | - | CASSQLHTEAFF
TRBV5-1 | - | - | CASSAGQYEQYF
TRBV12-3/TRBV12-4 | - | - | CASSSMTGGRREKLFF
TRBV9 | - | - | CASSVDLGGTDTQYF
TRBV24-1 | TRBD2 | - | CATSDPGTSVNEQFF
TRBV6-2/TRBV6-3 | - | once | CASSYRRAVNYGYTF
TRBV29-1 | TRBD1 | - | CSVEGTGVGNEQYF
TRBV15 | - | - | CATSAGLVGETQYF
TRBV15 | - | - | CATSRAPGGGNYGYTF
TRBV5-1 | TRBD2 | - | CASSLASSGRNEQYF
TRBV15 | - | - | CATSGNTPDTQYF
TRBV7-2 | TRBD2 | - | CASSWPNLAGTGETQYF
TRBV7-2 | - | - | CASSLQAGSTDTQYF
TRBV20-1 | TRBD2 | - | CSGYSGGFSYNEQFF
TRBV7-9 | TRBD1 | once | CASSVKGALNTEAFF
TRBV9 | - | - | CASSVAAVNTEAFF
TRBV7-3 | TRBD2 | - | CASSLSASGREQYF
TRBV6-2/TRBV6-3 | - | - | CASGETQYF
TRBV7-2 | - | - | CASSSRQGNQPQHF
TRBV9 | TRBD1 | - | CASSVTTGREQYF
TRBV4-1 | - | - | CASSQTGPGKTGELFF
TRBV6-6 | TRBD1 | - | CASSYSNQGGSAFF
TRBV7-9 | - | - | CASLGGETQYF
TRBV9 | TRBD1 | - | CASSVGGGRDGYEQYF
TRBV6-2/TRBV6-3 | - | - | CASSKLGGGALGQPQHF
TRBV24-1 | TRBD1 | - | CATSDANPGTGTYNEQFF
TRBV20-1 | TRBD1 | once | CSAATGGGQPQHF
TRBV30 | - | - | CAWSGRMNEKLFF
TRBV20-1 | TRBD1 | - | CIPRQGANTEAFF
TRBV5-4 | TRBD1 | - | CASSLVEGGTHGYTF
TRBV12-3/TRBV12-4 | TRBD1 | once | CASSLDPTGEETQYF
TRBV2 | - | - | CASSVGHSYEQYF
TRBV7-9 | TRBD1 | - | CASSPGTVKGDEQYF
TRBV20-1 | - | - | CSAIGGADTQYF
TRBV4-1 | - | - | CASSPRVRRETQYF
TRBV13 | TRBD2 | - | CASSLVAGDSYEQYF
TRBV29-1 | - | once | CSVVGDYNEQFF
TRBV7-2 | - | once | CASSLLAEKGNEQFF
TRBV30 | - | - | CAWSVQGGRNTIYF
TRBV20-1 | - | once | CSAELLPRPDTQYF
TRBV24-1 | - | - | CATSDPRRTDEAFF
TRBV9 | - | - | CASSPPKGVGTEAFF
TRBV5-1 | - | - | CASSLEGGMNTEAFF
TRBV29-1 | - | - | CVGLVGGTQYF
TRBV3-1 | - | - | CASSLTGVMGTEAFF
TRBV20-1 | TRBD2 | - | CSARMGTSVTYEQYF
TRBV2 | - | - | CASSEGISYEKLFF
TRBV7-9 | - | - | CASSLRRSVVSSYEQYF
TRBV20-1 | TRBD2 | - | CSARGLAGDYEQYF
TRBV7-7 | - | - | CASSPTRGTRSNEQFF
TRBV6-1 | - | - | CASTQQYYEQYF
TRBV13 | - | - | CASINRVLSETQYF
TRBV19 | - | - | CASSLLPGLTVNYGYTF
TRBV20-1 | TRBD2 | - | CSAKSGAGGEYEQYF